This T cell receptor (beta chain) originates from a study of CD8 T cells in ankylosing spondylitis. Study results and limitations: Ankylosing spondylitis blood appeared to be characterized by a TCR beta motif of roughly eight highly homologous variants. Reactive arthritis synovial fluid and blood previously showed some of these motif variants.

Concerning this clonotype itself: What it recognizes is unknown.

The CDR3 totals 18 residues. Germline V gene lookup returns CDR1 MGHRA and CDR2 YSYEKL. Deletions cut 1 base from V and 2 bases from J, with 19 bases between. By quantitative 5'-RACE with molecular barcodes, the TCR beta libraries were made. TCRdb re-called the 5' RACE reads through MiXCR, storing one row per CDR3 protein. The sample includes 200,000 to 250,000 distinct CDR3 sequences, approximately 20% of them seen just once. The sample taken for sequencing was blood, either unsorted or a sorted T cell fraction (not recorded which). The source is a male donor with ankylosing spondylitis. The chain links TRBV4-1 to TRBJ2-3; maybe TRBD2 (6 bases). CDR3 in DNA: TGCGCCAGCAGCCAAGCGATGGGGGGACGGATCCCCACAGATACGCAGTATTTT. As protein: CASSQAMGGRIPTDTQYF.